This T cell receptor (beta chain) came from a study of identifying expanded T cells in peripheral blood. TCRdb keeps only in-frame clones here, not all; method: immunoSEQ multiplex PCR. Seen here are about 80,000 clones, approximately 90% observed once, and the top ten hold roughly 7.3%. This CDR3 region has 15 residues. Germline V gives CDR1 MNHNS, CDR2 SASEGT. The V end was cut by 5 bases, the J end by 7 bases, with 15 bases between. This chain joins TRBV6-1 and TRBJ1-6, with D maybe TRBD1 (6 bases). The sequenced material came from blood. The TCR comes from a person aged 18 to 75 in good health. CDR3: CASSFNRDGNSPLHF. The DNA of the CDR3 is TGTGCCAGCAGTTTCAACAGGGACGGGAATTCACCCCTCCACTTT.